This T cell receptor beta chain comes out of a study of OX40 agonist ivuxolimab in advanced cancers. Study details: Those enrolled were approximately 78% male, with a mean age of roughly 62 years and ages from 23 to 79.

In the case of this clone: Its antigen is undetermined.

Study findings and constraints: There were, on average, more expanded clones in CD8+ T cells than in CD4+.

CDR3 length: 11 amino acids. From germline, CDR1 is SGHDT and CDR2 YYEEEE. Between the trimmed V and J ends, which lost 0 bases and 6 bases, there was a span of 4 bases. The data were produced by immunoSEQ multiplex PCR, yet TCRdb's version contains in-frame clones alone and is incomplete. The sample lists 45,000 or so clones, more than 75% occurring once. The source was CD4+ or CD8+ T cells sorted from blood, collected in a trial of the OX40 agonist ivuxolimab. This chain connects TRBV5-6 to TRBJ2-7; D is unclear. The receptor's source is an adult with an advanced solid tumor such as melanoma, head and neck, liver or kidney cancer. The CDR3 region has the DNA TGTGCCAGCAGCTTGGTAGGCGAGCAGTACTTC. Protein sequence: CASSLVGEQYF.